The following is a T cell receptor (beta chain) sequence with its context. Its antigen remains unidentified. Base qualities are not recorded, but no much larger clone differs from it by a single base. This sample is drawn from a study of T cell responses to AZD1222 COVID-19 vaccine (dated by TCRdb to the early 2020s). Broadly, across the study: TCR sequencing was performed for about 250 trial participants, of whom around 200 were given two doses of AZD1222 and approximately 26 were given two doses of MenACWY control vaccine. Trial participants were enrolled by age into subgroups of 18-55, 56-69 and 70-plus years, and 148, 28 and 57 TCR-sequenced participants, respectively, were included in these subgroups.

What the authors observed across the whole study: A significant rise in spike-specific TCR breadth and depth was observed after two AZD1222 doses relative to day 0 and relative to MenACWY recipients. Most participants were white British and females outnumbered males, and the authors suggested that clonal diversity may have been underestimated. Because no samples from the day 14 peak response were available, repertoires could be characterized only after the peak T cell response. In the small 56-69-year group, the increase in depth fell short of significance, most likely because of low power. Reportedly, almost half of the unique spike-specific TCRs recognized epitopes lying outside the regions that are mutated in the B.1.351 and B.1.1.7 variants. Vaccine-associated CD4 TCRs spanned the whole spike protein, with dominant responses in regions 160-218 and 743-854. Conclusions about previously exposed vaccinees are limited because only a handful of AZD1222 recipients were SARS-CoV-2 seropositive at baseline.

The time point label here, explained by the study, means: about 28 days (+/-7) after the second vaccine dose. AZD1222 recipients given second doses at about 4 weeks or at about 12 weeks were pooled, since spike-specific TCR depth and breadth were not found to differ between the two schedules. The vaccinee samples were drawn from two UK trials, COV001 and COV002, one of which was a single-blind randomized controlled phase 2/3 trial testing AZD1222 (ChAdOx1 nCoV-19) in healthy adults. For TCRbeta chain sequencing, PBMC samples were collected from trial participants at day 0 and at day 28 after the second dose. Taken from the germline V gene, the CDR1 and CDR2 loops are MNHNS and SASEGT. The CDR3 starts with the cysteine, ends with the phenylalanine, and has 15 residues. CDR3 DNA is the only sequence kept; it has 45 bases, read in frame from the first base. Relative to germline, V is 2 bases shorter and J is 1 base shorter, with 9 bases between their ends.

The CDR3 regions of human TCRbeta chains were analyzed by immunosequencing. From the authors' description of their analysis: TCRs in the repertoires were matched against a reference library of SARS-CoV-2-specific TCRs that had been generated with the MIRA antigen-specificity platform. Breadth was defined as the fraction of unique TCRs that were SARS-CoV-2-associated. Depth was defined as the fraction of total T cells that were SARS-CoV-2-associated. Using the MIRA data, each spike-specific TCR was mapped to the spike region that the TCR reacts to and placed in a CD4 or CD8 class. Log10-transformed breadth and depth values were compared by one-way ANOVA with Sidak's multiple comparisons tests. This immuneACCESS table, as held by TCRdb, lists in-frame sequences with V and J called but not all clones. Of the missing ones, under half trace to an unresolved V gene in checked studies; the others have no known cause. Clonal size and the V and J genes are those of that table, whereas D and trimming came from the DNA. The sample table contains about 120,000 clones; only one count was recorded for roughly 90% of them. The ten largest clones capture approximately 8% of the sample.

The TCR was taken from an adult who received the AZD1222 COVID-19 vaccine. The sequence links TRBV6-1 to TRBJ1-5; TRBD1 could be the D gene, as 6 bases match. The sample in question was peripheral blood, obtained 28 days after the second AZD1222 dose. CDR3 loop: CASSETGSSNQPQHF. The nucleotide sequence is given as TGTGCCAGCAGTGAAACAGGGTCAAGCAATCAGCCCCAGCATTTT.